This entry features one TCR beta chain sequence. The CDR3 loop spans 14 amino acids. Germline values: CDR1 MDHEN, CDR2 SYDVKM. Trimming removed 10 bases from V and 5 bases from J; junction bases left unmatched: 10. Primers: 60 Vbeta forward and 13 Jbeta reverse. Sequenced by immunoSEQ multiplex PCR; TCRdb stores in-frame clones only, minus some. Of around 140,000 clones listed, about 75% are singletons. The data were obtained in a study of cytomegalovirus exposure and HLA in healthy donors. The chain employs TRBV28 and TRBJ2-1; 8 bases are a match to TRBD1. The TCR comes from a man younger than 40 in good health and CMV-seronegative. The sequencing sample was made of PBMCs. CDR3 nucleotide sequence: TGTGCCATCCACAGGGGGATCGACCACAATGAGCAGTTCTTC. Translated, it gives CAIHRGIDHNEQFF.